The 2 T cell receptor beta chains below all came from one sample that was sequenced in a study of T cell repertoires in cytomegalovirus infection. The antigens of these receptors remain unknown. TCRdb passed the reads through MiXCR, listing each CDR3 protein once. The data show under 150,000 distinct CDR3 sequences, with about 24% seen just once and 34% held by the top ten. The sequencing sample was made of PBMCs, sequenced either directly or after in vitro stimulation (not recorded which). These receptors came from a human donor in good health (CMV status not recorded). Some clones in this sample may be carry-over from other donors' samples.

Ten or more counts support this clonotype. The gene calls are TRBV7-2 and TRBJ2-1, with D tentatively TRBD2 (5 bases). CDR1 SGHTA and CDR2 FQGNSA come from the germline V gene. The CDR3 runs 15 residues. V lost 1 base and J lost 0, with 7 bases in between. The DNA of the CDR3 is TGTGCCAGCAGCTTAGTAGGGAGCTCCTACAATGAGCAGTTCTTC. As protein: CASSLVGSSYNEQFF.

This clonotype has ten or more counts. This chain uses TRBV6-6 with TRBJ2-7; D perhaps matches TRBD1 (5 bases). The CDR3 is 16 residues long. The V end was cut by 0 bases, the J end by 3 bases, with 15 bases between. Germline assignment: CDR1 MNHNY and CDR2 SVGAGI (reference sequence). In DNA form, the CDR3 reads TGTGCCAGCAGTTACTCGATAGGGGCGAGTGTCTACGAGCAGTACTTC. It translates to CASSYSIGASVYEQYF.